This TCR beta chain was recovered during a study of T-cell memory formation after mild COVID-19. After removal of 2 bases from V and 2 bases from J, the junction contained 4 bases not matched to a gene. This CDR3 comprises 14 residues. CDR1 and CDR2 from the germline V gene are SGHRS and YFSETQ. TCRdb analysed the 5' RACE reads with MiXCR anew, one entry per CDR3 protein. The sample records 270,000 or so distinct CDR3 sequences, around 17% being singletons. Sequencing was carried out using PBMCs or a T cell subset sorted from them (not recorded which). This TCR derives from a man between 18 and 35 years old who had mild COVID-19 (a few samples of this study predate the infection). Cell type and time point are not known. The V gene is TRBV5-1, the J gene TRBJ2-7, with 7 bases aligning to TRBD1. The CDR3 region has the DNA TGCGCCAGCAGCTTAGGACAGGTAGCCTACGAGCAGTACTTC. Its translation: CASSLGQVAYEQYF. Full variable domain (outside the CDR3, taken from reference TRBV5-1 and TRBJ2-7): KAGVTQTPRYLIKTRGQQVTLSCSPISGHRSVSWYQQTPGQGLQFLFEYFSETQRNKGNFPGRFSGRQFSNSRSEMNVSTLELGDSALYLCASSLGQVAYEQYFGPGTRLTVT.